The 7 T cell receptor beta chains listed next were all sequenced from one sample in a study of blood T cell repertoires in COVID-19. Generated by immunoSEQ multiplex PCR, the TCRdb table keeps only in-frame clones and is missing some. The data contain about 80,000 clones, around 88% of them singletons. The sample taken for sequencing was peripheral blood. These receptor sequences come from a woman aged 80 or over with active or convalescent COVID-19.

This chain uses TRBV3-1 (or the pseudogene TRBV3-2) with TRBJ2-7; D is ambiguous. V lost 1 base and J 7 bases, leaving 11 bases between the germline ends. CDR1 and CDR2 (germline): LGHDT, YNNKEL (reference sequence). The CDR3 consists of 13 residues. CDR3 in amino acids: CASSQGRSREQYF. The DNA for the CDR3 is TGTGCCAGCAGCCAAGGGCGGAGCCGAGAGCAGTACTTC.

The chain links TRBV28 to TRBJ2-1; the D is unclear. CDR3 length: 14 residues. Per the germline V gene, CDR1 is MDHEN and CDR2 is SYDVKM. V shed 5 bases and J shed 7 bases, with 15 bases lying between them. The CDR3, as DNA: TGTGCCAGCAGTAACCTCCCGATTAGAAATGAGCAGTTCTTC. Protein sequence: CASSNLPIRNEQFF.

This rearrangement joins TRBV6-5 to TRBJ1-5, with a possible D match to TRBD1 (6 bases). The CDR3 has 14 residues. Germline V gene sequence: CDR1 MNHEY, CDR2 SVGAGI. V lost 0 bases and J 5 bases, leaving 8 bases between the germline ends. CDR3 in amino acids: CASSYSGQYQPQHF. As DNA, the CDR3 is TGTGCCAGCAGTTACTCTGGACAGTATCAGCCCCAGCATTTT.

CDR3 bases: TGTGCCAGCAGTTACGGGGGGGGCGAGTATCAGCCCCAGCATTTT. Translation gives CASSYGGGEYQPQHF. The chain couples TRBV6-6 to TRBJ1-5, with D tentatively TRBD1 (6 bases). This CDR3 spans 15 amino acids. CDR1 MNHNY and CDR2 SVGAGI come from the germline V gene (reference sequence). V was trimmed by 2 bases and J by 5 bases, leaving 13 bases between them.

The V call is TRBV4-1, the J call TRBJ2-2; perhaps TRBD1 as D (5 bases). V was cut by 6 bases and J by 6 bases, with 20 bases left in between. This CDR3 comprises 16 residues. Germline CDR1 MGHRA, CDR2 YSYEKL. The CDR3: CASRDRRGRLSGELFF. CDR3 nucleotides: TGCGCCAGCAGGGATCGTAGGGGAAGGTTATCCGGGGAGCTGTTTTTT.

This clone was recorded once. The chain couples TRBV7-9 to TRBJ2-7; 8 bases fit TRBD2. V lost 2 bases, J lost 6 bases, and 9 bases stayed unmatched. The germline CDR1 and CDR2 sequences are SEHNR and FQNEAQ (reference sequence). The CDR3 runs 15 residues. CDR3 nucleotide sequence: TGTGCCAGCAGCTTATCAGGCGGGCTAGCGGGCGAGCAGTACTTC. Translating it yields CASSLSGGLAGEQYF.

The gene calls are TRBV2 and TRBJ2-7; 7 bases match TRBD2. Losses at the gene ends were 7 bases for V and 4 bases for J; bases not matched to a gene: 10. CDR1 SNHLY and CDR2 FYNNEI come from the germline V gene. The CDR3 length is 14 residues. In DNA form, the CDR3 reads TGTGCCAGCAAGGCCACTAGCGAGCGGTACGAGCAGTACTTC. Its translation is CASKATSERYEQYF.